Listed below are T cell receptor beta chains from one sample, sequenced in a study of T cells in Graves' hyperthyroidism and ophthalmopathy. MiXCR, run by TCRdb on the multiplex PCR reads, gives a single entry per CDR3 protein. Of around 300,000 distinct CDR3 sequences listed, around 15% are singletons. Source material: blood. The receptor set was obtained from a woman aged 35 to 49 with Graves' ophthalmopathy. Both conserved end residues are trimmed from each CDR3.

j_call,v_call,cdr3_aa
TRBJ2-1,TRBV27,ASSLAPGQGASNEQF
TRBJ1-2,TRBV10-3,ATHSRTGGKSDGYT
TRBJ2-7,TRBV7-9,ASSYLTSYEQY
TRBJ2-2,TRBV11-2,ASSQTPPNTGELF
TRBJ2-3,TRBV20-1,SARAQGSGTDTQY
TRBJ2-3,TRBV5-4,ASSITGGDTQY
TRBJ2-4,TRBV20-1,SARLTGVGNIQY
TRBJ2-2,TRBV5-8,ASSRGLAGTTGELF
TRBJ2-3,TRBV27,ASRFIYPTDTQY
TRBJ2-7,TRBV28,ASSPLEQGDPYEQY
TRBJ1-5,TRBV9,ASSVGGGNNQPQH
TRBJ2-3,TRBV5-5,ASSGGTSGSLDTQY
TRBJ1-2,TRBV7-2,ASSFQGGDYGYT
TRBJ2-1,TRBV5-1,ASSWPGGGGLSYNEQF
TRBJ1-1,TRBV3-1,ASSLGQGPNTEAF
TRBJ2-3,TRBV27,ASSLRLAVTGTDTQY
TRBJ2-5,TRBV15,ATSSKHISIAGETQY
TRBJ2-1,TRBV3-1,ASSQVWGIRYNEQF
TRBJ2-1,TRBV20-1,SARAPTSGRAYYNEQF
TRBJ1-2,TRBV3-1,ASSHRDGFGGYT
TRBJ1-6,TRBV5-1,ASTDARNNSPLH
TRBJ2-4,TRBV20-1,SARDPQKLAKNIQY
TRBJ2-3,TRBV20-1,SASTLAGVGTQY
TRBJ1-2,TRBV5-1,ASSLGRDGYT
TRBJ2-7,TRBV7-9,ASSPTSGVSYEQY
TRBJ2-7,TRBV2,ASSEGWEQY
TRBJ1-2,TRBV2,AVPGQGVINYGYT
TRBJ2-7,TRBV5-8,ASSTGQGAGYEQY
TRBJ1-2,TRBV5-5,ASSFGGAGGYT
TRBJ2-2,TRBV7-9,ASSGPTGEFGELF
TRBJ2-7,TRBV7-9,ASSAPGLAGSYEQY
TRBJ1-2,TRBV9,ASSVDKVNYGYT
TRBJ1-3,TRBV15,ATSRPLRPEGNTIY
TRBJ2-1,TRBV6-6,ASSYRLAGDNEQF
TRBJ1-2,TRBV7-2,ASSLRTYGYT
TRBJ1-2,TRBV19,ASTRTGDGYT
TRBJ1-1,TRBV4-1,ASSQVETIEAF
TRBJ2-2,TRBV30,AWSVKLGLRTGELF
TRBJ2-7,TRBV7-8,ASSLGVSGYEQY
TRBJ2-5,TRBV18,ASSQDGEETQY
TRBJ2-3,TRBV20-1,SAPRGKADTQY
TRBJ2-2,TRBV11-2,ASSLGASTGELF
TRBJ2-3,TRBV2,ASRRTSGGAADTQY
TRBJ2-5,TRBV20-1,SASERETQY
TRBJ1-6,TRBV27,ASSSTGTGYNSPLH
TRBJ1-6,TRBV27,ASSCRGDSPLH
TRBJ2-3,TRBV6-1,ASSVSSGSPTDTQY
TRBJ2-3,TRBV7-2,ASSLGGRTQY
TRBJ1-1,TRBV13,ASSPGPLGGENTEAF
TRBJ1-2,TRBV20-1,SARIVGGQNYGYT
TRBJ2-3,TRBV7-9,ASSLSGTGNTDTQY
TRBJ1-1,TRBV7-9,ASSTPQGARTEAF
TRBJ1-5,TRBV28,ASSHRGPQH
TRBJ1-2,TRBV7-9,ASTTGQGATGGYT